This TCR beta chain appears in the sequencing data of a study of T cell repertoires in cytomegalovirus infection. Across the whole study: Matching HLA type, along with CMV infection, was indicated by public TCR beta signatures.

Findings of the study overall: Cumulated frequencies of public TCR beta families served to identify carriers of CMV plus the relevant HLA. Clonotype analysis showed dominance of the ex vivo response by HLA-C-restricted CMV-specific TCR beta clonotypes.

This clonotype has at least ten counts. What it recognizes is unknown. TCRdb re-called the reads through MiXCR, storing one row per CDR3 protein. Of just under 300,000 distinct CDR3 sequences listed, 9.6% are singletons. The receptor's source is a human donor in good health (CMV status not recorded). Some clones in this sample may be carry-over from other donors' samples. The sample comprised PBMCs.

CDR3 sequence (DNA): TGTGCCAGTCGACAGAACAATCAGCCCCAGCATTTT. Its translation is CASRQNNQPQHF. The V call is TRBV12-3 or TRBV12-4, the J call TRBJ1-5, with D possibly TRBD1 on 5 matching bases. The CDR3 loop spans 12 amino acids. The V and J ends lost 9 bases and 3 bases respectively, with 9 bases between them.